Presented here are 18 T cell receptor beta chains from one specimen sequenced in a study of OX40 agonist ivuxolimab in advanced cancers. Method: immunoSEQ multiplex PCR; TCRdb's copy keeps in-frame clones and lacks some. The sample holds about 32,000 clones; around 83% are singletons and the top ten take approximately 20%. The starting material was CD4+ or CD8+ T cells sorted from blood, obtained in a trial of the OX40 agonist ivuxolimab. These receptors originate from an adult with an advanced solid tumor such as melanoma, head and neck, liver or kidney cancer.

The chain carries TRBV9 and TRBJ1-2, with D possibly matching TRBD1 (5 bases). Trimming took off 2 bases at V and 4 bases at J, with 15 bases between the two ends. In germline, CDR1 is SGDLS, CDR2 YYNGEE. The CDR3 covers 15 residues. CDR3 residues: CASSVLGGKSYGYTF. The CDR3 region has the DNA TGTGCCAGCAGCGTTCTTGGGGGGAAGTCCTATGGCTACACCTTC.

Of note for this clone: A read error may be the cause here, since a much bigger clone is one base away. This chain uses TRBV7-2 with TRBJ2-7; 7 bases are a match to TRBD1. The V segment lost 5 bases and the J segment 0 bases; nucleotides outside the gene matches: 4. The CDR3 is made up of 14 amino acids. Germline V lookup: CDR1 SGHTA, CDR2 FQGNSA. The CDR3 DNA is TGTGCCAGCAGCCCCGGACAGGACTCCTACGAGCAGTACTTC. Amino acids: CASSPGQDSYEQYF.

The rearrangement joins TRBV4-1 to TRBJ2-7; 8 bases line up with TRBD1. V shed 2 bases and J 0 bases; nucleotides not matched to a gene: 9. The CDR3 extends over 17 amino acids. Germline V lookup: CDR1 MGHRA, CDR2 YSYEKL. The DNA of the CDR3 is TGCGCCAGCAGCCAAACTTTGACAGGGGACCCCTCCTACGAGCAGTACTTC. Its translation: CASSQTLTGDPSYEQYF.

This clone has only a few counts. The rearrangement uses TRBV27 and TRBJ1-2; D remains ambiguous. From germline, CDR1 is MNHEY and CDR2 SMNVEV (reference sequence). The CDR3 runs 16 residues. Trimming removed 5 bases at V and 4 bases at J, with 20 bases between. The CDR3, as DNA: TGTGCCAGCAGTCCTAGATACAGCGTTAGCGGCTATGGCTACACCTTC. Translation: CASSPRYSVSGYGYTF.

The gene calls are TRBV15 and TRBJ2-1, with D unresolved. CDR1 LNHNV and CDR2 YYDKDF come from the germline V gene (reference sequence). The length of the CDR3 is 14 residues. Trimming left V 5 bases short and J 0 bases short, with 8 bases between. The CDR3 reads CATSSDSSYNEQFF. The CDR3 nucleotides are TGTGCCACCAGCTCAGATAGCTCCTACAATGAGCAGTTCTTC.

V is TRBV28 and J is TRBJ2-7; D unresolved. V shed 3 bases and J shed 4 bases, with 7 bases lying between them. The CDR3 totals 12 residues. Germline V gene data show CDR1 as MDHEN and CDR2 as SYDVKM. The CDR3 DNA sequence: TGTGCCAGCAGTTTTTTGTCATACGAGCAGTACTTC. Its translation: CASSFLSYEQYF.

Relative to its sample, this clone is medium-sized. The chain recombines TRBV13 with TRBJ1-1, with 9 bases fitting TRBD1. The junction had 5 bases not matched to a gene; V was cut back by 5 bases and J by 1 base. Germline V gene lookup returns CDR1 PRHDT and CDR2 FYEKMQ (reference sequence). The CDR3 runs 15 residues. The CDR3 protein is CASSPDRGENTEAFF. The DNA for the CDR3 is TGTGCCAGCAGCCCCGACAGGGGGGAGAACACTGAAGCTTTCTTT.

This chain uses TRBV5-6 with TRBJ2-3; 7 nucleotides align to TRBD1. From germline, CDR1 is SGHDT and CDR2 YYEEEE. The junction had 15 bases not matched to a gene; V was cut back by 6 bases and J by 2 bases. CDR3 length: 17 residues. The CDR3 sequence is CASNFLTGTATTDTQYF. The CDR3 DNA is TGTGCCAGCAACTTTCTGACAGGGACAGCGACCACAGATACGCAGTATTTT. Looking up the rest from reference TRBV5-6 and TRBJ2-3 gives the full variable domain: DAGVTQSPTHLIKTRGQQVTLRCSPKSGHDTVSWYQQALGQGPQFIFQYYEEEERQRGNFPDRFSGHQFPNYSSELNVNALLLGDSALYLCASNFLTGTATTDTQYFGPGTRLTVL.

V usage is TRBV27 and J usage is TRBJ1-5, with D unclear. This CDR3 spans 15 amino acids. Trimming pared 3 bases from V and 0 bases from J, leaving 9 bases between. CDR1 and CDR2 (germline): MNHEY, SMNVEV (reference sequence). CDR3 amino acids: CASSFKGASNQPQHF. CDR3 nucleotides: TGTGCCAGCAGTTTCAAAGGCGCTAGCAATCAGCCCCAGCATTTT.

V is TRBV11-2 and J is TRBJ2-7; D ambiguous. V lost 5 bases to trimming and J lost 2 bases, with 13 bases between them. This CDR3 spans 14 amino acids. Germline V gene lookup returns CDR1 SGHAT and CDR2 FQNNGV. The CDR3 sequence: CASSRRWQTYEQYF. The CDR3 DNA sequence: TGTGCCAGCAGCCGACGGTGGCAGACCTACGAGCAGTACTTC. Full variable domain (outside the CDR3, taken from reference TRBV11-2 and TRBJ2-7): EAGVAQSPRYKIIEKRQSVAFWCNPISGHATLYWYQQILGQGPKLLIQFQNNGVVDDSQLPKDRFSAERLKGVDSTLKIQPAKLEDSAVYLCASSRRWQTYEQYFGPGTRLTVT.

The V gene is TRBV4-1, the J gene TRBJ2-3; D unclear. Trimming left V 4 bases short and J 6 bases short, with 8 bases between. Looked up from germline, CDR1 is MGHRA and CDR2 is YSYEKL. The CDR3 is 12 residues long. The CDR3 bases are TGCGCCAGCAGCCTCACGACGGATACGCAGTATTTT. Its translation: CASSLTTDTQYF.

This sequence joins TRBV5-5 and TRBJ2-5, with D possibly called TRBD1 or TRBD2 (5 bases each). The V end was cut by 1 base, the J end by 5 bases, with 15 bases between. This CDR3 region has 15 residues. The V gene's germline CDR1 is SGHKS and CDR2 YYEKEE (reference sequence). This chain's CDR3 is CASSLRGPPGETQYF. The CDR3, as DNA: TGTGCCAGCAGCTTGCGGGGCCCCCCCGGGGAGACCCAGTACTTC.

The chain is built from TRBV6-6 and TRBJ1-5; TRBD1 matches 8 bases. The CDR3 extends over 14 amino acids. V lost 6 bases, J lost 9 bases, and 10 bases stayed unmatched. The germline V gene has CDR1 MNHNY and CDR2 SVGAGI (reference sequence). In DNA, the CDR3 is TGTGCCAGCAGGGAGACAGGGGTAAGGGCGCCCCAGCATTTT. It translates to CASRETGVRAPQHF.

V usage is TRBV6-5 and J usage is TRBJ2-7, with 10 nucleotides matching TRBD1. Trimming at V came to 5 bases and at J to 3 bases, leaving 4 bases not matched to a gene. CDR3 length: 14 amino acids. Germline assignment: CDR1 MNHEY and CDR2 SVGAGI. The CDR3 loop reads CASSRTGGSYEQYF. DNA for the CDR3: TGTGCCAGCAGTAGGACAGGGGGTAGCTACGAGCAGTACTTC.

This chain connects TRBV4-2 to TRBJ1-6; D is undetermined. With 0 bases removed from V and 8 bases from J, the gap between germline ends came to 5 bases. The germline V gene has CDR1 LGHNA and CDR2 YNFKEQ. The CDR3 length is 13 residues. This CDR3 is CASSQEGHSPLHF. The CDR3 DNA reads TGTGCCAGCAGCCAAGAGGGTCATTCACCCCTCCACTTT.

The chain links TRBV4-1 to TRBJ2-1; 14 bases align to TRBD2. This CDR3 comprises 16 residues. The junction had 7 bases not matched to a gene; V was cut back by 5 bases and J by 7 bases. Germline CDR1 MGHRA, CDR2 YSYEKL. The CDR3: CASSRGGTSGRNEQFF. The CDR3 DNA sequence: TGCGCCAGCAGCAGGGGCGGGACTAGCGGGAGAAATGAGCAGTTCTTC.

The rearrangement uses TRBV4-3 and TRBJ1-2, with TRBD1 identical over 8 bases. The germline V gene encodes CDR1 LGHNA and CDR2 YSLEER. V was pared by 3 bases and J by 1 base, with 4 bases of the junction left unmatched. The length of the CDR3 is 15 residues. In DNA, the CDR3 is TGCGCCAGCAGCCAGACACAGGGGGTTAACTATGGCTACACCTTC. This translates into CASSQTQGVNYGYTF.

V is TRBV27 and J is TRBJ1-1; D not resolved. Germline V gene data show CDR1 as MNHEY and CDR2 as SMNVEV (reference sequence). This CDR3 region has 14 residues. V lost 7 bases and J lost 3, with 15 bases in between. The DNA of the CDR3 is TGTGCCAGCACCCCGGCGGGGTTGGACACTGAAGCTTTCTTT. It translates to CASTPAGLDTEAFF.